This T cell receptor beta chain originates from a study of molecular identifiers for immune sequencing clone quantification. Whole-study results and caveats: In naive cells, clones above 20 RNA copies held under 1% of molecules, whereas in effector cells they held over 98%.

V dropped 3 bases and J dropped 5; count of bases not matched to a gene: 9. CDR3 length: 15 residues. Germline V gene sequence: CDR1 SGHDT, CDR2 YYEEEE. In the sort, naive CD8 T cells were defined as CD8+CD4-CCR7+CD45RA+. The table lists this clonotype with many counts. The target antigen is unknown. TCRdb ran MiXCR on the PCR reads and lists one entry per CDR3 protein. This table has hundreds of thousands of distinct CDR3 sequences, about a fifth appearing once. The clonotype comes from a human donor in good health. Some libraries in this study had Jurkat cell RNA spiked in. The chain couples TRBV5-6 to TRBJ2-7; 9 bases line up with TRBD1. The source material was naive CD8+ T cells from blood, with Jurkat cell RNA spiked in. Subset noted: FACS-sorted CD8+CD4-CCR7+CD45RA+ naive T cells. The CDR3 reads CASSYGTGSHDEQYF. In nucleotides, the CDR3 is TGTGCCAGCAGCTACGGGACAGGGTCCCACGACGAGCAGTACTTC.